This entry concerns a single T cell receptor (beta chain). TCRdb reanalysed the RT-PCR reads using MiXCR and keeps one entry per CDR3 protein. The sample contains about 680,000 distinct CDR3 sequences, 13% to 15% of which appear only once. V was shortened by 0 bases and J by 5 bases, with 8 bases between the two germline ends. CDR3 length: 14 residues. The germline gives CDR1 MNHEY, CDR2 SMNVEV (reference sequence). Material: memory CD4+ T cells from blood. This chain uses TRBV27 with TRBJ2-4; D is uncertain. The receptor was isolated from a female donor in good health, serving as a healthy control. The DNA of the CDR3 is TGTGCCAGCAGTTTATCCTCGTACGAAAACATTCAGTACTTC. Translation gives CASSLSSYENIQYF.